These T cell receptor beta chains were read from a single sample in a study of tumor and adjacent non-tumor tissue in lung cancer. TCRdb called the multiplex PCR reads again in MiXCR, with one record for every CDR3 protein. The table lists 120,000 or so distinct CDR3 sequences, approximately 71% of them singletons. Sequencing was performed on lung tumor tissue. These TCRs come from a man younger than 45 with non-small cell lung cancer. The CDR3 runs from the conserved cysteine through the conserved F or W. The D gene is left open where the match is weak. Clone size is given for some rows only: seen once, a few or many times, or a class if the clone is expanded.

j_call,v_call,d_call,clone_size,cdr3_nt,cdr3_aa
TRBJ2-7,TRBV7-9,NA,NA,TGTGCCAGCAGCCTACTGCGGGGGCGATTACCCTACGAGCAGTACTTC,CASSLLRGRLPYEQYF
TRBJ2-1,TRBV7-2,TRBD1,NA,TGTGCCAGCAGCCCCAGACAGGGCGATGAGCAGTTCTTC,CASSPRQGDEQFF
TRBJ1-2,TRBV5-4,NA,many,TGTGCCAGCAGTCTGGGAGTGGGGGGCTATGGCTACACCTTC,CASSLGVGGYGYTF
TRBJ2-2,TRBV11-1,TRBD1,once,TGTGCCAGCACCCAAATGCTAGGGGGCGGTTCACCGTCCCCCGGGGAGCTCTTTTTT,CASTQMLGGGSPSPGELFF
TRBJ1-5,TRBV12-3/TRBV12-4,NA,NA,TGTGCCTGCAGTATTCCTCCTAGCCCGCCCCAGCATTTT,CACSIPPSPPQHF
TRBJ1-1,TRBV5-1,NA,NA,TGCGCCAGCAGCCCTGACTTTAACACTGAAGCTTTCTTT,CASSPDFNTEAFF
TRBJ1-2,TRBV6-5,NA,few,TGTGCCAGCAGCGCCTTGACGGTCAACTATGGCTACACCTTC,CASSALTVNYGYTF
TRBJ2-4,TRBV12-3/TRBV12-4,TRBD2,NA,TGTGCCAGCAGTTCGGATATGGATAGCGGGAGGGCCGTAGATAACATTCAGTACTTC,CASSSDMDSGRAVDNIQYF
TRBJ2-7,TRBV11-2,NA,NA,TGTGCCAGCGGGCCGGGGACGATGGCCTACCAGCAGTACTTC,CASGPGTMAYQQYF
TRBJ1-2,TRBV5-1,NA,NA,TGCGCCAGCAGCTTGGATTGGGGTTACTATGGCTACACCTTC,CASSLDWGYYGYTF
TRBJ2-1,TRBV20-1,NA,many,TGCAGTGCCCCTCTGCGGGGGCCTTACAATGAGCAGTTCTTC,CSAPLRGPYNEQFF
TRBJ1-1,TRBV6-5,TRBD1,few,TGTGCCAGCGTACGGGACAGGGTTGGCACTGAAGCTTTCTTT,CASVRDRVGTEAFF
TRBJ2-7,TRBV7-9,NA,NA,TGTGCCAGCAGCTTATACGCAAGCTCCTACGAGCAGTACTTC,CASSLYASSYEQYF
TRBJ2-3,TRBV7-9,TRBD2,NA,TGTGCCAGCAGCCATAGCGGGAGTGGAGATACGCAGTATTTT,CASSHSGSGDTQYF
TRBJ2-7,TRBV4-1,TRBD2,NA,TGCGCCACCGGCCAAGATGAGACGGGAGGTACGTACGAGCAGCACTTC,CATGQDETGGTYEQHF
TRBJ2-3,TRBV20-1,NA,NA,TGCAGTGCTGGGGACCTAGCCGCAGATACGCGATATTTT,CSAGDLAADTRYF
TRBJ1-4,TRBV4-3,NA,few,TGCGCCAGCAGCCAAGCGGGGGCATCTAATGAAAAACTGTTTTTT,CASSQAGASNEKLFF
TRBJ2-5,TRBV20-1,NA,NA,TGCAGTGCTGACGGGGGTCAGGGGCAGGAGACCCAATACTTC,CSADGGQGQETQYF
TRBJ1-4,TRBV20-1,NA,many,TGCAGTGCTCCCCTTAGGCCGGGGGCGGGTGAAAAACTGTTTTTT,CSAPLRPGAGEKLFF
TRBJ2-4,TRBV5-4,TRBD2,few,TGTGCCAGCAGTCCCCGGACTAGCGGGATCGCCAAAAACATTCAGTACTTC,CASSPRTSGIAKNIQYF
TRBJ2-1,TRBV20-1,TRBD2,NA,TGCAGTGTTAGAGATGCCGGGGGGTACAATGAGCAGTTTTTC,CSVRDAGGYNEQFF
TRBJ1-2,TRBV6-5,NA,many,NA,CASSTSGRYGYTF
TRBJ2-5,TRBV5-4,TRBD2,NA,TGTGCCAGCAGCGCAATGACTAGCGGAGGGATCCAGTACTTC,CASSAMTSGGIQYF
TRBJ1-6,TRBV20-1,NA,NA,TGCAGTGCTAGAGACCCCGGGGCAGGGTATAATTCACCCCTCCACTTT,CSARDPGAGYNSPLHF
TRBJ2-1,TRBV11-2,NA,medium-sized,TGTGCCAGCAGCTTAGGGCAGACAACTGGGGCCAATGAGCAGTTCTTC,CASSLGQTTGANEQFF
TRBJ2-7,TRBV4-2,NA,NA,TGTGCCAGCAGCCAAGAGTGGGCAGCGAGTTACGAGCAGTACTTC,CASSQEWAASYEQYF
TRBJ1-5,TRBV6-5,NA,NA,TGTGCCAGCAGTTTCCCCTGTAAGCCCCAGCATTTC,CASSFPCKPQHF
TRBJ1-2,TRBV19,NA,once,TGTGCCAGTAGTACCGGGGGACGGCTTAACTATGGCTGCACCTTC,CASSTGGRLNYGCTF
TRBJ2-7,TRBV6-5,NA,NA,TGTGCCAGCAGTTACTCAAGACCCGGCCAACCTGAGTACTACTTC,CASSYSRPGQPEYYF
TRBJ2-3,TRBV6-5,NA,NA,TGTGCCAGCAGTTACCCGCACAGATACGCAGTATTT,CASSYPHRYAVF
TRBJ2-2,TRBV5-1,NA,NA,TGCGCCAGCAGCACGGGACACATGAATACCGGGGAGCTGTTTTTT,CASSTGHMNTGELFF
TRBJ2-7,TRBV6-1,NA,many,TGTGCCAGCAGTGAAGGAGGCGGATTTCCGCAGTACTTC,CASSEGGGFPQYF
TRBJ2-7,TRBV20-1,TRBD1,NA,TGCAGTGCTGGTGGGGGACAGGGTAACAATAATGCCTACGAGCAGTACTTC,CSAGGGQGNNNAYEQYF
TRBJ2-4,TRBV12-3/TRBV12-4,TRBD1,many,TGTGCCAGCAGTTGGGACAGGAACATTCAGTACTTC,CASSWDRNIQYF
TRBJ2-1,TRBV11-2,TRBD2,NA,TGTGGCAGCAGCTCTATGGGACTAGCGGGAGGGGAGCAGTTTTTC,CGSSSMGLAGGEQFF
TRBJ2-7,TRBV6-5,NA,NA,TGTGCCAGCAGTCCTAGGAGATCCTACGAGCAATATTTC,CASSPRRSYEQYF
TRBJ2-4,TRBV5-1,NA,NA,TGCGCCAGCAGCCCGAGGAACAGCCTAGCCAAAAACATTCAGTATTTC,CASSPRNSLAKNIQYF
TRBJ1-1,TRBV10-2,TRBD1,many,TGCGCCAGCAGTGATACCCAGGGGGGAGCTTTCTTT,CASSDTQGGAFF
TRBJ2-5,TRBV20-1,TRBD1,NA,TGCAGTGCTAGAGCAGGGGGCTGGGAGACCCAGTACTTC,CSARAGGWETQYF
TRBJ2-7,TRBV20-1,TRBD2,many,TGCAGTGCACAAAAGACTAGCGGGAGCTCCTACGAGCAGTACTTC,CSAQKTSGSSYEQYF
TRBJ2-7,TRBV4-3,NA,NA,TGCGCCAGTAACCAAGATAGGTCCGGGGGAACCTACGAGCAGTACTTC,CASNQDRSGGTYEQYF
TRBJ1-2,TRBV12-3/TRBV12-4,TRBD1,NA,TGTGCCAGCCGAACCGGGACAGGGAACTATGGCTGCACCTTC,CASRTGTGNYGCTF
TRBJ2-7,TRBV20-1,TRBD2,NA,TGCAGTGCCTTCGGGACTAGCGGGAGCATTCCACGGGTCTACGAGCAGTACTTC,CSAFGTSGSIPRVYEQYF
TRBJ2-1,TRBV28,NA,NA,TGTGCCAGCGTAGGACCAGGGAGGAATGAGCAGTTCTTC,CASVGPGRNEQFF
TRBJ1-1,TRBV29-1,NA,few,TGCACCACCGACGGTCAAACCACGGGAGCTTTCTTT,CTTDGQTTGAFF
TRBJ2-7,TRBV6-2/TRBV6-3,NA,NA,TGTGCCAGCAGTTACTCATCCTACGAGTATTACTTC,CASSYSSYEYYF
TRBJ2-3,TRBV5-1,NA,NA,TGCGCCAGCAGAGCTAGTGGGGAAGATACGCAGTATTTT,CASRASGEDTQYF
TRBJ2-3,TRBV15,NA,NA,TGTGCCACCAGCAGAGCGGAGCCTGCGGGGTTCACAGATACGCAGTATTTT,CATSRAEPAGFTDTQYF
TRBJ2-2,TRBV11-1,NA,many,TGTGCCAGCAGCTTAGAACAGGGAGGAATCACCGGGGAGCTGTTTTTT,CASSLEQGGITGELFF
TRBJ2-7,TRBV20-1,NA,many,TGCAGTGTGCTCCGGACGCAAAGTCTCTACGAGCAGTACTTC,CSVLRTQSLYEQYF
TRBJ2-1,TRBV24-1,TRBD1,few,TGTGTCACCAGTGATTTGCGGACAGGGGGTATCGATGAGCAGTTCTTC,CVTSDLRTGGIDEQFF
TRBJ2-7,TRBV11-2,NA,NA,TGCGCCAGCAGGCCGGGACACAGGATAGGAGAGCAGTACTTC,CASRPGHRIGEQYF
TRBJ1-1,TRBV5-6,TRBD1,few,TGTGCCATCAGCTTAACAGGGGCCACTGAAGCTTTCTTT,CAISLTGATEAFF
TRBJ1-1,TRBV6-2/TRBV6-3,NA,once,TGTGCCAGCACCTTACATCTTGGTACCACTGAAGCTTTCTTT,CASTLHLGTTEAFF